This T cell receptor beta chain was found in a study of blood T cells in healthy people across ages (dated by TCRdb to the mid-2010s). Regarding the study in general: Template switching captured roughly one uniquely barcoded TCR beta cDNA molecule per two T cells in model experiments. To avoid experimental bias, donors of different ages were spread randomly across the sequencing lanes. Four age groups were formed from the donors: young (average about 17 years), middle-aged (approximately 40), aged (more than 55) and long-lived (around 82). The study measured age-related changes in TCR beta repertoire diversity using deep sequencing normalized with unique cDNA molecular identifiers. For two donors (one aged 18 to 30 and one aged 80 or older), the study analyzed two additional independent replicas of 1 million unique cDNA reads from the same blood draw. Results and caveats for the whole study, not just this receptor: A strong correlation was found between observed TCR beta diversity and the percentage of naive T cells measured by flow cytometry. As age increased, observed TCR beta diversity per million T cells dropped in a roughly linear way, and a significant reduction was already evident by age about 40. The long-lived group showed more naive CD4+ T cells, fewer expanded clones and increased TCR diversity than the aged group, suggesting age selection. Donor CMV infection status was unknown, potentially confounding age-related changes in expanded clonotypes. Estimates of total diversity based on one million sequenced T cells were regarded as lower bounds and as underestimates. Bulk unsorted PBMC profiling prevented conclusive comparison of naive and antigen-experienced compartments.

Donors were 40 or so systemically healthy Caucasian individuals from Russia aged roughly 6 to 90 years. Each donor gave 8 to 10 milliliters of peripheral blood, collected into EDTA-treated Vacutainer tubes. PBMCs were isolated by Ficoll-Paque density-gradient centrifugation, with at least 7 million obtained per sample. Total RNA was extracted from PBMCs with Trizol reagent, with at least 5.5 micrograms obtained per sample. The percentages of naive CD45RAhigh/CD27high T cells were determined by flow cytometry on a PBMC aliquot from every donor. The CDR3 goes from the cysteine to the phenylalanine over 16 residues. Of the read, only the CDR3 DNA is kept; its 48 bases are in frame from base 1. V is trimmed back by 5 bases and J by 6 bases, and the junction contains 14 bases that no gene match accounts for. The library was obtained by 5' RACE. The second PCR ran for roughly 7 to 12 cycles and used a J-beta primer mix along with a sample-barcoded 5' primer. A template-switch 5' adaptor carrying 12 random nucleotides introduced a unique molecular identifier onto each TCR beta cDNA molecule. Each sample yielded at least 2.5 million CDR3-containing paired-end reads. First-strand cDNA synthesis was performed from all RNA using the Mint cDNA synthesis kit, with priming by a TRBC-specific oligonucleotide. All cDNA was treated with uracil-DNA glycosylase and then went through a first 18-cycle PCR with the universal primers M1SS and BC2_uni_R. The study's processing was this. For normalization, 1 million high-quality reads were randomly selected from each sample, with every read carrying a distinct molecular identifier. Instead of being binned into consensus sequences, reads with shared molecular identifiers were discarded. CDR3 identification, clonotype clustering and error correction used MiTCR with a Q25 quality threshold and the strictest error-elimination algorithm. Lower-bound total TCR beta diversity was estimated with a nonparametric unseen species model using Euler transformation. The public reads were run again by TCRdb, first through fastp at Q25 and then through MiXCR, and only productive beta chains were kept. A single entry per CDR3 protein holds the most common genes and DNA from its merged rows. The V and J calls reflect TCRdb's pipeline rather than the authors' work. The table for this sample lists 1.5 million to 2 million distinct CDR3 sequences; 35% to 50% of them were counted only once. Roughly 23% of the sample goes to the ten largest clones.

This clonotype appeared a few times. It lacks a known antigen. Base qualities are missing; no much larger clone stands one base away. This TCR was recovered from a human donor in good health. The chain employs TRBV12-3 or TRBV12-4 and TRBJ2-7; 9 bases in the junction line up with TRBD2. Sample: blood. The bases read TGTGCCAGCAGTGGCGGGAGGCGGGGGGGCTATAGCGAGCAGTACTTC. Translated, it gives CASSGGRRGGYSEQYF.